In this sample, the clone carrying this T cell receptor beta chain turned up once. This entry is derived from a study of T cell responses to AZD1222 COVID-19 vaccine. Profiling relied on immunoSEQ multiplex PCR, and the TCRdb table lists in-frame clones only, not all of them. The sample lists roughly 190,000 clones; almost 95% were seen once. The CDR3 runs to 15 residues. In germline, CDR1 is SGHRS, CDR2 YFSETQ. With 0 bases removed from V and 2 bases from J, the gap between germline ends came to 10 bases. The sequence came from an adult in good health. The rearrangement joins TRBV5-1 to TRBJ2-3; TRBD1 is a possible D gene (5 bases). Sequences were derived from peripheral blood, sampled on day 0 of AZD1222 vaccination. CDR3 region: CASSLALTVTDTQYF. DNA of the CDR3: TGCGCCAGCAGCTTGGCCTTGACAGTCACAGATACGCAGTATTTT.